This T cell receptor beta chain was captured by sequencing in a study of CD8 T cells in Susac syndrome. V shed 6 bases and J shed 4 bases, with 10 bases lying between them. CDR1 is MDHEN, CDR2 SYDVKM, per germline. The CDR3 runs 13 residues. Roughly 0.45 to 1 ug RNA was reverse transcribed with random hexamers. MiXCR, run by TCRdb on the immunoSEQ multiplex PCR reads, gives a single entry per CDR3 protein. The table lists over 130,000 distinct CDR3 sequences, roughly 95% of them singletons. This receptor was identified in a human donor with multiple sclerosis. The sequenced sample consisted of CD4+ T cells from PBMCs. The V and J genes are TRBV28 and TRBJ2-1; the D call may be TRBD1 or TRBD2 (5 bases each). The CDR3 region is CASSPGRYNEQFF. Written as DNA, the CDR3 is TGTGCCAGCAGCCCGGGACGGTACAATGAGCAGTTCTTC.